The present TCR beta chain was sequenced within a study of cytomegalovirus exposure and HLA in healthy donors. Study in general: The approximately 130 validation repertoires and the 650 to 850 first-cohort repertoires shared a platform, a later analysis reported. The study's findings and limits: There were some public TCRs occurring in many donors, but most TCR sequences were rare. High sensitivity and specificity were reportedly achieved when the classifier diagnosed cytomegalovirus status.

Sequenced by immunoSEQ multiplex PCR; TCRdb stores in-frame clones only, minus some. This table holds under 400,000 clones, approximately 90% found once. Comment on this clone: Antigen unknown.

Germline assignment: CDR1 SGHRS and CDR2 YFSETQ. The CDR3 length is 15 residues. The V and J ends lost 5 bases and 4 bases, in that order; junction bases with no gene match: 9. This TCR came from a woman aged 18-29 years in good health and CMV-seronegative. This chain connects TRBV5-1 to TRBJ2-5, with 9 positions matching TRBD2. Sequenced input: PBMCs. This CDR3 reads CASSRQLLAGETQYF. The CDR3 DNA reads TGCGCCAGCAGTCGACAACTACTAGCGGGAGAGACCCAGTACTTC.